This entry features one T cell receptor beta chain sequence. The CDR3 covers 13 residues. V gave up 8 bases and J gave up 5 bases, with 15 bases separating them. The data are from a study of blood T cell repertoires in COVID-19. Turning to the study itself: Both acute and convalescent COVID-19 samples were obtained from the United States, Italy and Spain. Sources were T cells, B-cell-depleted T cells, or PBMCs; the material itself was cDNA or gDNA.

Methods used by the authors: Scientists estimated how many nucleated cells there were by amplifying reference gene primers. Sequencing was performed with immunoSEQ multiplex PCR; in TCRdb, only in-frame clones are kept and a portion is missing. The V and J calls and the clone size are those of that table, but D and trimming were determined from the DNA. The data contain about 59,000 clones, roughly 85% of them seen just once; the ten biggest clones take up around 3.2%. The V gene is TRBV12-3 or TRBV12-4, the J gene TRBJ1-1; possibly TRBD1 for D (6 bases). The origin of this receptor is a man between 60 and 70 years old with acute or convalescent COVID-19. The sample was peripheral blood. CDR3: CASGSGGGTEAFF. CDR3 DNA sequence: TGTGCCAGCGGATCGGGAGGGGGGACTGAAGCTTTCTTT.